These 31 T cell receptor beta chains share one sample of origin, sequenced in a study of shared clonotypes between healthy human individuals. Naive CD8 cells lacked CD45RO, underwent positive selection for CCR7 and left out terminally differentiated effector memory CD45RA+ cells. The assay was immunoSEQ multiplex PCR, and TCRdb's table has in-frame clones only and misses some. The data hold around 2,000,000 clones, with just under 95% observed a single time. The sample comprised naive CD8+ T cells sorted from blood. Source of these receptors: a man in his late teens or twenties in good health.

V is TRBV5-1 and J is TRBJ2-3, with 11 nucleotides matching TRBD2. The germline gives CDR1 SGHRS, CDR2 YFSETQ. This CDR3 is 19 amino acids long. V lost 4 bases and J lost 2; bases outside the gene matches: 15. The CDR3 DNA follows: TGCGCCAGCAGCCGACTATACTTATCGACTAGCGGGGACACAGATACGCAGTATTTT. Translation gives CASSRLYLSTSGDTDTQYF.

The chain couples TRBV7-2 to TRBJ2-5, with TRBD2 as a possible D gene (6 bases). V shed 6 bases and J shed 5 bases, with 13 bases lying between them. The CDR3 loop spans 13 amino acids. The V gene's germline CDR1 is SGHTA and CDR2 FQGNSA. CDR3 bases: TGTGCCAGCAGTTCGCTAGGAGGGGAGACCCAGTACTTC. Its protein is CASSSLGGETQYF.

V usage is TRBV6-1 and J usage is TRBJ1-2; 10 bases fit TRBD1. From germline, CDR1 is MNHNS and CDR2 SASEGT. Trimming took 1 base from V and 8 from J; bases not matched to a gene: 1. The length of the CDR3 is 13 residues. Written as DNA, the CDR3 is TGTGCCAGCAGTGAAGGGACAGGGGGAGGCTACACCTTC. Residues: CASSEGTGGGYTF.

As to this clone: Other DNA sequences within the sample encode an identical CDR3. The rearrangement links TRBV28 to TRBJ2-7; 12 positions match TRBD1. CDR1 and CDR2 (germline): MDHEN, SYDVKM. The CDR3 length is 14 residues. With 3 bases clipped from V and 5 bases from J, the junction kept 2 bases outside the gene matches. The chain's CDR3 is CASSLGTGGDEQYF. Here the CDR3 DNA reads TGTGCCAGCAGTTTGGGGACAGGGGGCGACGAGCAGTACTTC.

The chain employs TRBV5-1 and TRBJ2-7, with TRBD1 identical over 10 bases. The CDR3 is made up of 15 amino acids. CDR1 SGHRS and CDR2 YFSETQ come from the germline V gene. Trimming removed 4 bases from V and 2 bases from J; junction bases left unmatched: 6. For the CDR3, the DNA is TGCGCCAGCAGCACAGGGACAGGGGTCCCCTACGAGCAGTACTTC. Its translation is CASSTGTGVPYEQYF.

The V call is TRBV7-9, the J call TRBJ2-7; 7 bases are shared with TRBD2. Trimming at V came to 5 bases and at J to 4 bases, leaving 5 bases not matched to a gene. CDR1 is SEHNR, CDR2 FQNEAQ, per germline (reference sequence). The CDR3 is 13 amino acids. The CDR3 spells CASSGRGSYEQYF. CDR3 nucleotide sequence: TGTGCCAGCAGCGGGCGGGGGTCGTACGAGCAGTACTTC.

A note on this clone: This may be a read error: a much more frequent sequence differs by one nucleotide. The chain uses TRBV5-7 and TRBJ2-7, with D unresolved. TRBV5-7 is flagged as an ORF with uncertain function. Trimming pared 4 bases from V and 0 bases from J, leaving 2 bases between. This CDR3 comprises 11 residues. As DNA, the CDR3 is TGTGCCAGCAGCGTCTCCTACGAGCAGTACTTC. Amino acids: CASSVSYEQYF.

The chain is built from TRBV10-1 and TRBJ2-1; a possible D gene is TRBD2 (6 bases). V lost 3 bases and J 0 bases, leaving 15 bases between the germline ends. This CDR3 region has 17 residues. Germline-derived CDR1 and CDR2 are WNHNN and SYGVQD (reference sequence). Here the CDR3 reads CASSDREPGSSYNEQFF. The CDR3 nucleotides read TGCGCCAGCAGTGACCGGGAGCCTGGAAGCTCCTACAATGAGCAGTTCTTC.

This rearrangement joins TRBV9 to TRBJ2-5; 13 bases line up with TRBD2. Germline CDR1 and CDR2: SGDLS and YYNGEE. The CDR3 runs to 16 residues. The junction had 7 bases not matched to a gene; V was cut back by 4 bases and J by 4 bases. CDR3 in DNA: TGTGCCAGCAGCACAGGACTAGCGGGGGATCTAGAGACCCAGTACTTC. Protein product: CASSTGLAGDLETQYF.

This chain links TRBV27 with TRBJ1-4, with D possibly matching TRBD1 (6 bases). The V end was cut by 1 base, the J end by 8 bases, with 17 bases between. This CDR3 contains 16 residues. Germline V gene lookup returns CDR1 MNHEY and CDR2 SMNVEV (reference sequence). CDR3 sequence reads: CASSLWPTQGEEKLFF. The CDR3 DNA sequence: TGTGCCAGCAGTTTATGGCCCACACAGGGTGAGGAAAAACTGTTTTTT.

The chain combines TRBV5-1 with TRBJ2-7; 10 nucleotides agree with TRBD2. The CDR3 loop spans 13 amino acids. The ends lost 4 bases at V and 6 bases at J; junction bases unmatched: 4. Germline V gene lookup returns CDR1 SGHRS and CDR2 YFSETQ. The CDR3 nucleotides are TGCGCCAGCAGCCCACGGACTAGCGGCGAGCAGTACTTC. Translating it yields CASSPRTSGEQYF.

This clone was seen a single time. The chain employs TRBV4-3 and TRBJ2-7; perhaps TRBD2 as D (5 bases). The germline V gene encodes CDR1 LGHNA and CDR2 YSLEER. V dropped 0 bases and J dropped 3 bases, with 15 bases sitting between them. There are 16 residues in the CDR3. The CDR3 here is CASSQEVATAGYEQYF. The DNA of the CDR3 is TGCGCCAGCAGCCAAGAGGTTGCCACGGCGGGCTACGAGCAGTACTTC.

V and J are TRBV2 and TRBJ2-7; D call uncertain. The CDR3 is 14 residues long. CDR1 is SNHLY, CDR2 FYNNEI, per germline. V was trimmed by 0 bases and J by 3 bases, leaving 9 bases between them. CDR3 residues: CASSEALNGYEQYF. CDR3 bases: TGTGCCAGCAGTGAAGCGCTTAACGGCTACGAGCAGTACTTC.

This rearrangement joins TRBV7-9 to TRBJ2-3; a possible D gene is TRBD2 (5 bases). This CDR3 contains 14 residues. The V gene lost 5 bases and the J gene lost 2 bases, with 11 bases spanning the gap. Germline values: CDR1 SEHNR, CDR2 FQNEAQ (reference sequence). The CDR3, as DNA: TGTGCCAGCAGCCTTAGGGAGTTCACAGATACGCAGTATTTT. Its translation: CASSLREFTDTQYF.

Concerning this clone itself: This specimen includes other DNA sequences encoding the same CDR3. This chain connects TRBV7-9 to TRBJ2-5; maybe TRBD2 (5 bases). The V end lost 6 bases, the J end lost 2 bases, and 10 bases lay between the germline ends. From germline, CDR1 is SEHNR and CDR2 FQNEAQ (reference sequence). This CDR3 is 13 amino acids long. Here the CDR3 DNA reads TGTGCCAGCAGGCCCGGGGTACAAGAGACCCAGTACTTC. This encodes CASRPGVQETQYF.

This clone was seen just once. The sample has other DNA sequences that encode this CDR3 too. The chain carries TRBV30 and TRBJ2-7, with 9 bases aligning to TRBD1. This CDR3 contains 14 residues. The V and J ends lost 0 bases and 4 bases, in that order; junction bases with no gene match: 4. CDR1 and CDR2 from the germline V gene are GTSNPN and SVGIG (reference sequence). CDR3 DNA: TGTGCCTGGAGTGTAACAGGGGGCGCGTACGAGCAGTACTTC. The encoded protein is CAWSVTGGAYEQYF.

This chain connects TRBV7-9 to TRBJ1-2; D is perhaps TRBD1 (6 bases). Trimming took 5 bases from V and 6 from J, leaving 19 bases between them. Germline CDR1 SEHNR, CDR2 FQNEAQ (reference sequence). The CDR3 length is 15 residues. This CDR3 reads CASSVVGAGTNGYTF. The CDR3 DNA follows: TGTGCCAGCAGCGTTGTGGGGGCAGGTACTAATGGCTACACCTTC.

The rearrangement uses TRBV2 and TRBJ2-3, with TRBD2 identical over 15 bases. This CDR3 region has 15 residues. The V and J ends lost 8 bases and 6 bases, in that order; junction bases with no gene match: 6. CDR1 is SNHLY, CDR2 FYNNEI, per germline. For the CDR3, the DNA is TGTGCCAGCGCGGGACTAGCGGGGGGAGGTGATACGCAGTATTTT. Protein: CASAGLAGGGDTQYF.

CDR3 DNA: TGTGCCAGCCGGGACAGCTCTATTGGGGATACGCAGTATTTT. As protein: CASRDSSIGDTQYF. This chain connects TRBV6-6 to TRBJ2-3; the match to TRBD1 covers 7 bases. CDR1 and CDR2 from the germline V gene are MNHNY and SVGAGI (reference sequence). The junction had 11 bases not matched to a gene; V was cut back by 8 bases and J by 6 bases. This CDR3 is built from 14 residues.

Regarding this clone: Other DNA sequences within the sample encode an identical CDR3. CDR3 nucleotides: TGCGCCAGCAGTGATGGAGGGACTCAGTACTTC. Translated, it gives CASSDGGTQYF. The rearrangement joins TRBV10-1 to TRBJ2-5; D might be TRBD2 (6 bases). Trimming left V 3 bases short and J 11 bases short, with 10 bases between. The CDR3 loop spans 11 amino acids. Germline CDR1 WNHNN, CDR2 SYGVQD (reference sequence).

This sequence joins TRBV19 and TRBJ2-1; D remains unclear. CDR3 length: 10 residues. Trimming left V 10 bases short and J 9 bases short, with 10 bases between. Germline V gene lookup returns CDR1 LNHDA and CDR2 SQIVND (reference sequence). The CDR3 nucleotides are TGTGCCACCAGTGATGGTGAGCAGTTCTTC. Amino acid sequence: CATSDGEQFF.

This clone has a handful of counts. This chain links TRBV10-3 with TRBJ1-5; D not resolved. V lost 3 bases, J lost 3 bases, and 15 bases lay in between. The CDR3 runs 16 residues. Germline assignment: CDR1 ENHRY and CDR2 SYGVKD. CDR3 sequence reads: CAISEWSSDLNQPQHF. The CDR3 bases are TGTGCCATCAGTGAATGGTCGTCTGATCTCAATCAGCCCCAGCATTTT.

This clone was found once. The chain carries TRBV7-9 and TRBJ1-5; D unresolved. The germline V gene encodes CDR1 SEHNR and CDR2 FQNEAQ (reference sequence). V lost 3 bases and J lost 4, with 13 bases in between. CDR3 length: 15 residues. The CDR3 here is CASSLDPFGNQPQHF. For the CDR3, the DNA is TGTGCCAGCAGCTTGGATCCTTTCGGAAATCAGCCCCAGCATTTT.

V usage is TRBV10-3 and J usage is TRBJ2-1; perhaps TRBD2 as D (5 bases). The CDR3 length is 16 residues. Germline CDR1 ENHRY, CDR2 SYGVKD. Trimming shortened V by 3 bases and J by 0 bases, and 12 bases separated the two germline ends. CDR3 DNA sequence: TGTGCCATCAGTGATGAGGGCGGGTACTCCTACAATGAGCAGTTCTTC. Encoded protein: CAISDEGGYSYNEQFF.

Only a few counts were recorded for this clone. The chain joins TRBV5-1 to TRBJ1-5, with D perhaps matching TRBD1 (6 bases). The germline V gene has CDR1 SGHRS and CDR2 YFSETQ. Trimming cost V 3 bases and J 6 bases, with 13 bases left between them. The CDR3 contains 14 residues. DNA for the CDR3: TGCGCCAGCAGCTGGGACACGGGCGTTCAGCCCCAGCATTTT. Protein sequence: CASSWDTGVQPQHF.

V is TRBV28 and J is TRBJ2-1, with 9 positions matching TRBD2. This CDR3 is 17 amino acids long. J lost 0 bases, V lost 7 bases, and 10 bases had no gene match. CDR1 is MDHEN and CDR2 is SYDVKM in the germline V gene. The CDR3 is CASTPRGRGGSYNEQFF. Here the CDR3 DNA reads TGTGCCAGCACCCCCCGTGGGCGGGGGGGCTCCTACAATGAGCAGTTCTTC.

The rearrangement joins TRBV5-1 to TRBJ2-1; 9 bases match TRBD2. CDR3 length: 14 amino acids. J gave up 4 bases and V 5 bases, and 4 bases lay outside the gene matches. Per germline, CDR1 SGHRS and CDR2 YFSETQ. CDR3 nucleotides: TGCGCCAGCAGAATCCTAGCGGGGTACAATGAGCAGTTCTTC. It translates to CASRILAGYNEQFF.

This clone was seen just once. The chain recombines TRBV2 with TRBJ2-1; 13 nucleotides match TRBD2. CDR1 is SNHLY and CDR2 is FYNNEI in the germline V gene. Losses at the gene ends were 6 bases for V and 6 bases for J; bases not matched to a gene: 11. This CDR3 comprises 17 residues. This CDR3 reads CASSDLGLAGDGNEQFF. The DNA for the CDR3 is TGTGCCAGCAGCGACCTAGGACTAGCGGGAGACGGCAATGAGCAGTTCTTC.

This chain uses TRBV28 with TRBJ2-2, with D unresolved. This CDR3 is built from 14 residues. Germline CDR1 MDHEN, CDR2 SYDVKM. V was shortened by 2 bases and J by 3 bases, with 7 bases between the two germline ends. The CDR3 nucleotides are TGTGCCAGCAGTTTAGGGTGGGACACCGGGGAGCTGTTTTTT. Translating gives CASSLGWDTGELFF.

This rearrangement joins TRBV6-5 to TRBJ2-7, with D maybe TRBD2 (5 bases). CDR3 size: 13 residues. The V gene's germline CDR1 is MNHEY and CDR2 SVGAGI. Between the trimmed V and J ends, which lost 6 bases and 2 bases, there was a span of 11 bases. The CDR3 nucleotides read TGTGCCAGCAGAGAGACTACTACCTACGAGCAGTACTTC. Its translation is CASRETTTYEQYF.

This rearrangement joins TRBV7-9 to TRBJ2-5; D remains ambiguous. Per the germline V gene, CDR1 is SEHNR and CDR2 is FQNEAQ (reference sequence). The germline V and J ends were trimmed by 4 bases and 5 bases, with 11 bases remaining between them. This CDR3 is 13 amino acids long. In DNA form, the CDR3 reads TGTGCCAGCAGCTCCGCCCAACACGAGACCCAGTACTTC. Translated, it gives CASSSAQHETQYF.